The next 28 T cell receptor beta chains were all read from a single sample in a study of blood T cell repertoires in COVID-19 (dated by TCRdb to 2018 to 2020). The library was produced with the immunoSEQ multiplex PCR assay. TCRdb carries this immuneACCESS record with in-frame sequences only. Its versions omit some clonotypes, under half of them owing to an unresolved V gene in the studies checked, with the rest unexplained. A total of about 250,000 clones appear in this sample, 90% of them only once. Around 1.9% of the sample is held by the ten biggest clonotypes. The source material was peripheral blood. Receptors originate from a woman aged 60-75 years with COVID-19, enrolled during active disease.

V usage is TRBV27 and J usage is TRBJ2-7; TRBD1 matches at 7 bases. The CDR3 is made up of 13 amino acids. Germline values: CDR1 MNHEY, CDR2 SMNVEV (reference sequence). V lost 6 bases to trimming and J lost 5 bases; unmatched junction nucleotides: 7. The CDR3 DNA reads TGTGCCAGCAGGAAAAGGGGGCTGAACGAGCAGTACTTC. Translation: CASRKRGLNEQYF.

The chain links TRBV21-1 to TRBJ2-7; TRBD1 was called by the table and not checked on the DNA. TRBV21-1 is a known pseudogene. The CDR3 is 17 residues long. The CDR3 DNA follows: TGTGCCAGCAGCAAACCCCGCACGGGACAGGGGACCTACGAGCAGTACTTC. This codes for CASSKPRTGQGTYEQYF.

The CDR3 nucleotides read TGTGCCATCAGTGGAGGGAATAACCGTAGGTTGGATTCACCCCTCCACTTT. This gives the protein CAISGGNNRRLDSPLHF. The rearrangement joins TRBV10-3 to TRBJ1-6; D gene uncertain. The V end lost 4 bases, the J end lost 8 bases, and 21 bases lay between the germline ends. This CDR3 has 17 residues. Germline assignment: CDR1 ENHRY and CDR2 SYGVKD.

With respect to this clone: Within the sample, other DNA sequences also encode this same CDR3. The J gene is TRBJ2-2, the V gene TRBV19; D may be TRBD1 (5 bases). The CDR3 extends over 15 amino acids. Germline V lookup: CDR1 LNHDA, CDR2 SQIVND (reference sequence). The germline V and J ends were trimmed by 0 bases and 4 bases, with 9 bases remaining between them. Here the CDR3 DNA reads TGTGCCAGTAGTATAGACAGGGTTGGCACCGGGGAGCTGTTTTTT. Its protein product is CASSIDRVGTGELFF.

The chain uses TRBV6-1 and TRBJ1-5; D not resolved. V was trimmed by 1 base and J by 0 bases, leaving 4 bases between them. Germline V gene lookup returns CDR1 MNHNS and CDR2 SASEGT. The CDR3 length is 14 residues. The CDR3 DNA is TGTGCCAGCAGTGAAGACTCTAGCAATCAGCCCCAGCATTTT. Its translation is CASSEDSSNQPQHF.

This rearrangement joins TRBV5-1 to TRBJ1-4; TRBD1 might be the D (6 bases). Germline V CDR1 and CDR2: SGHRS, YFSETQ. The CDR3 totals 15 residues. Trimming left V 0 bases short and J 7 bases short, with 13 bases between. The DNA of the CDR3 is TGCGCCAGCAGCTTGGTAGGGGGACGGGGTGAAAAACTGTTTTTT. Its translation is CASSLVGGRGEKLFF.

V usage is TRBV7-7 and J usage is TRBJ1-1; no definite D call. Germline loops: CDR1 SSHAT, CDR2 FNYEAQ (reference sequence). This CDR3 is 15 amino acids long. The V gene lost 7 bases and the J gene lost 1 base, with 16 bases spanning the gap. CDR3 protein: CASIAPAVQNTEAFF. CDR3 coding DNA: TGTGCCAGCATCGCCCCAGCGGTCCAGAACACTGAAGCTTTCTTT.

This chain connects TRBV4-3 to TRBJ1-3; D remains unclear. V shed 4 bases and J shed 1 base, with 14 bases lying between them. Germline V gene sequence: CDR1 LGHNA, CDR2 YSLEER. This CDR3 is built from 16 residues. CDR3 DNA sequence: TGCGCCAGCAGCCGAGCGGGGAGAGGGTCTGGAAACACCATATATTTT. This sequence encodes CASSRAGRGSGNTIYF.

V gene TRBV19 combines with J gene TRBJ1-2; D is unresolved. The ends were cut back, 7 bases at V and 7 bases at J, with 22 bases in the middle. CDR1 is LNHDA, CDR2 SQIVND, per germline (reference sequence). There are 15 residues in the CDR3. CDR3 DNA: TGTGCCAGTAACACCCACCGGGGTAGGTGGAGTGGCTACACCTTC. Its translation is CASNTHRGRWSGYTF.

This chain uses TRBV2 with TRBJ1-5; TRBD1 matches at 7 bases. The germline V gene has CDR1 SNHLY and CDR2 FYNNEI. The CDR3 is 15 amino acids. V dropped 5 bases and J dropped 5; count of bases not matched to a gene: 9. DNA of the CDR3: TGTGCCAGCAGTTCAGACAGGGAATGGGATCAGCCCCAGCATTTT. Translation gives CASSSDREWDQPQHF.

The chain uses TRBV7-2 and TRBJ2-1; the D is unclear. This CDR3 has 13 residues. Trimming stripped 1 base from V and 5 bases from J, with 6 bases between. The germline gives CDR1 SGHTA, CDR2 FQGNSA. The CDR3 region is CASSLGQNNEQFF. The CDR3 nucleotides read TGTGCCAGCAGCTTAGGTCAAAACAATGAGCAGTTCTTC.

A single count supports this clone. The rearrangement uses TRBV11-2 and TRBJ1-6, with D possibly matching TRBD1 (5 bases). Germline CDR1 SGHAT, CDR2 FQNNGV. The CDR3 runs to 15 residues. V was cut by 6 bases and J by 8 bases, with 17 bases left in between. The CDR3 sequence: CASSPYPGLDSPLHF. For the CDR3, the DNA is TGTGCCAGCAGTCCCTACCCAGGGTTGGATTCACCCCTCCACTTT. Combining the CDR3 with reference TRBV11-2 and TRBJ1-6 gives the whole variable domain EAGVAQSPRYKIIEKRQSVAFWCNPISGHATLYWYQQILGQGPKLLIQFQNNGVVDDSQLPKDRFSAERLKGVDSTLKIQPAKLEDSAVYLCASSPYPGLDSPLHFGNGTRLTVT.

The CDR3 protein is CASSQDTSPGTGGVGLQETQYF. The CDR3 DNA is TGTGCCAGCAGCCAAGATACCTCCCCCGGGACAGGGGGCGTGGGCCTCCAAGAGACCCAGTACTTC. V gene TRBV3-1 (or the pseudogene TRBV3-2) combines with J gene TRBJ2-5; 12 positions match TRBD1. The V and J ends lost 0 bases and 1 base, in that order; junction bases with no gene match: 18. The CDR3 has 22 amino acids. Germline V gene data show CDR1 as LGHDT and CDR2 as YNNKEL (reference sequence).

The chain couples TRBV5-4 to TRBJ2-1; 10 bases line up with TRBD1. This CDR3 is built from 13 residues. V trimming: 3 bases; J trimming: 7 bases; junction bases outside the gene matches: 1. Germline loops: CDR1 SGHNT, CDR2 YYREEE (reference sequence). DNA of the CDR3: TGTGCCAGCAGCTGGGACAGGGGTAATGAGCAGTTCTTC. Amino acid sequence: CASSWDRGNEQFF.

The J gene is TRBJ2-3, the V gene TRBV19; D unclear. V dropped 4 bases and J dropped 0 bases, with 11 bases sitting between them. This CDR3 has 15 residues. Germline loops: CDR1 LNHDA, CDR2 SQIVND (reference sequence). The CDR3 is CASSTPPGSTDTQYF. In DNA, the CDR3 is TGTGCCAGTAGTACCCCGCCCGGTAGCACAGATACGCAGTATTTT.

The chain has TRBV29-1 and TRBJ1-2, with 9 bases lining up with TRBD1. Per the germline V gene, CDR1 is SQVTM and CDR2 is ANQGSEA. The CDR3 runs 22 residues. V lost 4 bases to trimming and J lost 3 bases; unmatched junction nucleotides: 30. CDR3 DNA: TGCAGCGTTGGGTACCCATCGGGGGGTATTAGCCGAGACAGGGGGAGATACTATGGCTACACCTTC. Protein sequence: CSVGYPSGGISRDRGRYYGYTF.

The chain employs TRBV18 and TRBJ1-1, with D unresolved. Germline V gives CDR1 KGHSH, CDR2 LQKENI. Trimming left V 3 bases short and J 8 bases short, with 13 bases between. The CDR3 loop spans 13 amino acids. CDR3 DNA sequence: TGTGCCAGCTCACCGCCGTCCGCGATCGAAGCTTTCTTT. Encoded protein: CASSPPSAIEAFF.

The gene calls are TRBV5-8 and TRBJ2-3; D is perhaps TRBD2 (5 bases). The CDR3 spans 13 residues. V lost 0 bases, J lost 4 bases, and 6 bases lay in between. Germline V lookup: CDR1 SGHTS, CDR2 YDEGEE. The DNA of the CDR3 is TGTGCCAGCAGCTTGGTCGGGGCAGATACGCAGTATTTT. Protein product: CASSLVGADTQYF. Looking up the rest from reference TRBV5-8 and TRBJ2-3 gives the full variable domain: EAGVTQSPTHLIKTRGQQATLRCSPISGHTSVYWYQQALGLGLQFLLWYDEGEERNRGNFPPRFSGRQFPNYSSELNVNALELEDSALYLCASSLVGADTQYFGPGTRLTVL.

This chain uses TRBV7-3 with TRBJ1-6; TRBD1 might be the D (6 bases). The ends were cut back, 3 bases at V and 9 bases at J, with 12 bases in the middle. This CDR3 comprises 14 residues. Germline V gives CDR1 SGHTA, CDR2 FQGTGA. This CDR3 reads CASSFTGNSSPLHF. As DNA, the CDR3 is TGTGCCAGCAGCTTTACAGGGAACTCTTCACCCCTCCACTTT. The full variable domain, completed using reference TRBV7-3 and TRBJ1-6, is GAGVSQTPSNKVTEKGKYVELRCDPISGHTALYWYRQSLGQGPEFLIYFQGTGAADDSGLPNDRFFAVRPEGSVSTLKIQRTERGDSAVYLCASSFTGNSSPLHFGNGTRLTVT.

The chain combines TRBV9 with TRBJ1-1, with unresolved D. The CDR3 extends over 16 amino acids. Trimming left V 0 bases short and J 8 bases short, with 20 bases between. Germline assignment: CDR1 SGDLS and CDR2 YYNGEE. For the CDR3, the DNA is TGTGCCAGCAGCGTAGCACTCAATCCCCCCGGGAACGAAGCTTTCTTT. Translation: CASSVALNPPGNEAFF.

The chain couples TRBV7-9 to TRBJ1-2; D might be TRBD1 (5 bases). Germline V CDR1 and CDR2: SEHNR, FQNEAQ (reference sequence). Trimming removed 5 bases from V and 5 bases from J, with 18 bases in between. CDR3 length: 15 amino acids. Here the CDR3 reads CASSTDRLEVYGYTF. For the CDR3, the DNA is TGTGCCAGCAGCACTGACAGACTTGAGGTGTATGGCTACACCTTC.

This chain joins TRBV20-1 and TRBJ2-1; 8 nucleotides agree with TRBD1. The V gene end was trimmed by 6 bases and the J gene end by 8 bases; junction bases not matched to a gene: 0. This CDR3 is 10 amino acids long. Germline CDR1 and CDR2: DFQATT and SNEGSKA (reference sequence). The CDR3 sequence is CSATGDEQFF. The CDR3 bases are TGCAGTGCGACAGGGGATGAGCAGTTCTTC.

The CDR3 here is CASSLEGRGQPVAGELFF. In DNA form, the CDR3 reads TGCGCCAGCAGCTTGGAGGGCCGCGGACAGCCAGTCGCCGGGGAGCTGTTTTTT. V is TRBV5-1 and J is TRBJ2-2, with D perhaps matching TRBD1 (6 bases). V was pared by 0 bases and J by 6 bases, with 21 bases between. The CDR3 has 18 amino acids. Germline CDR1 reads SGHRS; CDR2 reads YFSETQ.

The chain carries TRBV6-5 and TRBJ1-6; 8 bases line up with TRBD1. The V gene end was trimmed by 2 bases and the J gene end by 10 bases; junction bases not matched to a gene: 7. This CDR3 has 15 amino acids. Germline V lookup: CDR1 MNHEY, CDR2 SVGAGI. The chain's CDR3 is CASSYSYRGSSPLHF. As DNA, the CDR3 is TGTGCCAGCAGTTACAGTTACAGGGGGTCCTCACCCCTCCACTTT.

The rearrangement links TRBV11-2 to TRBJ2-1; 8 bases agree with TRBD2. Germline CDR1 is SGHAT and CDR2 is FQNNGV. The V gene end was trimmed by 1 base and the J gene end by 7 bases; junction bases not matched to a gene: 6. The CDR3 has 15 amino acids. CDR3 sequence reads: CASSLAGLGTNEQFF. In DNA form, the CDR3 reads TGTGCCAGCAGCTTAGCGGGACTAGGAACGAATGAGCAGTTCTTC.

The V call is TRBV4-3, the J call TRBJ1-5; D gene uncertain. Trimming shortened V by 1 base and J by 1 base, and 8 bases separated the two germline ends. This CDR3 contains 15 residues. The V gene's germline CDR1 is LGHNA and CDR2 YSLEER. The CDR3 loop reads CASSQVLRSNQPQHF. The DNA for the CDR3 is TGCGCCAGCAGCCAAGTACTTCGAAGCAATCAGCCCCAGCATTTT.

The rearrangement links TRBV18 to TRBJ1-1; 7 nucleotides agree with TRBD1. Germline V gives CDR1 KGHSH, CDR2 LQKENI. Trimming took 4 bases from V and 5 from J; bases not matched to a gene: 7. The CDR3 has 14 residues. The CDR3 DNA sequence: TGTGCCAGCTCACTACCGGACAGGAGGACTGAAGCTTTCTTT. This gives the protein CASSLPDRRTEAFF.

The chain has TRBV3-1 (or the pseudogene TRBV3-2) and TRBJ1-2; D perhaps matches TRBD1 (5 bases). The CDR3 is 17 residues long. Germline CDR1 and CDR2: LGHDT and YNNKEL (reference sequence). Trimming pared 1 base from V and 0 bases from J, leaving 15 bases between. This chain's CDR3 is CASSQATGGRANYGYTF. As DNA, the CDR3 is TGTGCCAGCAGCCAAGCTACTGGGGGGAGAGCTAACTATGGCTACACCTTC.